Listed below are T cell receptor beta chains from one sample, sequenced in a study of blood T cells in healthy people across ages. MiXCR, run by TCRdb on the 5' RACE reads, gives a single entry per CDR3 protein. The repertoire has more than 800,000 distinct CDR3 sequences, 29% of them found once; the top ten carry approximately 15%. Sequencing used blood. The receptors were sampled from a woman of 80 years or more in good health. CDR3s include the opening cysteine and the closing phenylalanine or tryptophan. The D gene is left open where the match is weak. The size of a clone is reported for some rows only, either as once, few or many, or as a class for expanded clones.

abundance | j_gene | v_gene | d_gene | CDR3aa | CDR3nt
few | TRBJ1-6 | TRBV28 | . | CASSLRVVSPLHF | TGTGCCAGCAGTTTGCGGGTTGTTTCACCCCTCCACTTT
. | TRBJ2-4 | TRBV7-2 | . | CASSLRYKGGDTQYF | TGTGCCAGCAGCTTACGGTACAAAGGGGGAGACACCCAGTACTTC
few | TRBJ2-2 | TRBV5-5 | . | CASSLNHYTGELFF | TGTGCCAGCAGCTTAAATCACTACACCGGGGAGCTGTTTTTT
many | TRBJ1-1 | TRBV7-2 | . | CASSLGQNTEAFF | TGTGCCAGCAGCTTAGGACAGAACACTGAAGCTTTCTTT
. | TRBJ1-5 | TRBV7-2 | . | CASTHLGADQPQHF | TGTGCCAGCACCCACCTTGGGGCAGATCAGCCCCAGCATTTT
few | TRBJ1-4 | TRBV10-2 | . | CASSERGTTNEKLFF | TGCGCCAGCAGTGAGCGAGGGACCACTAATGAAAAACTGTTTTTT
. | TRBJ2-3 | TRBV18 | . | CASSPGNLRTDTQYF | TGTGCCAGCTCACCAGGGAACCTACGCACAGATACGCAGTATTTT
. | TRBJ1-1 | TRBV4-3 | . | CASSQDWGGEAFF | TGCGCCAGCAGCCAAGATTGGGGCGGTGAAGCTTTCTTT
many | TRBJ1-1 | TRBV4-2 | . | CASSQDLTTSAEAFF | TGTGCCAGCAGCCAAGATCTAACAACATCCGCTGAAGCTTTCTTT
many | TRBJ1-2 | TRBV6-1 | TRBD1 | CASDRGYGYTF | TGTGCCAGCGACAGGGGCTATGGCTACACCTTC
few | TRBJ1-2 | TRBV6-2/TRBV6-3 | . | CASSPGIGYGYTF | TGTGCCAGCAGTCCAGGGATTGGGTATGGCTACACCTTC
few | TRBJ1-2 | TRBV2 | . | CASSGDLVSADTF | TGTGCCAGCAGTGGGGACTTAGTCAGTGCCGACACCTTC
. | TRBJ2-3 | TRBV15 | . | CATRGVLRGGKDTQYF | TGTGCCACCAGGGGGGTACTAAGAGGGGGGAAAGATACGCAGTATTTT
. | TRBJ1-3 | TRBV4-3 | TRBD1 | CASSQHPGQDSGNTIYF | TGCGCCAGCAGCCAACACCCGGGACAGGATTCTGGAAACACCATATATTTT
. | TRBJ1-5 | TRBV14 | . | CASSQAEGHAQHF | TGTGCCAGCAGCCAAGCCGAGGGACATGCCCAGCATTTT
many | TRBJ1-2 | TRBV12-3/TRBV12-4 | . | CASVLTPGRAGDGYTF | TGTGCCAGCGTATTGACACCGGGACGCGCTGGGGATGGCTACACCTTC
. | TRBJ1-6 | TRBV27 | . | CASSILNRDSPPHF | TGTGCCAGCAGTATCCTAAACAGGGATTCACCCCCCCACTTT
. | TRBJ2-6 | TRBV24-1 | . | CATSDPAAGANVLTF | TGTGCCACCAGTGACCCGGCTGCTGGGGCCAACGTCCTGACTTTC
once | TRBJ1-4 | TRBV6-5 | TRBD1 | CASSYKGASIRFF | TGTGCCAGCAGTTACAAGGGGGCGAGTATCCGGTTTTTT
. | TRBJ2-2 | TRBV5-1 | . | CASSLDRSGELFF | TGCGCCAGCAGCTTGGACAGATCCGGGGAGCTGTTTTTT
few | TRBJ2-4 | TRBV7-2 | . | CASSLEGTVIQYF | TGTGCCAGCAGCTTAGAGGGCACGGTCATTCAGTACTTC
. | TRBJ2-7 | TRBV6-1 | . | CASRPGLSYEQYF | TGTGCCAGCAGACCGGGACTGTCCTACGAGCAGTACTTC
once | TRBJ1-1 | TRBV20-1 | . | CSAIPPLLPTEAFF | TGCAGTGCTATCCCCCCGCTTCTCCCAACTGAAGCTTTCTTT
many | TRBJ2-7 | TRBV10-3 | . | CAISTQTSLAYEQYF | TGTGCCATCAGTACGCAGACTAGTTTAGCCTACGAGCAGTACTTC
many | TRBJ2-1 | TRBV7-9 | TRBD1 | CASSHRYRGLNEQFF | TGTGCCAGCAGCCACCGGTACAGGGGGCTGAATGAGCAGTTCTTC
few | TRBJ2-3 | TRBV12-3/TRBV12-4 | . | CASRRVSTDTQYF | TGTGCCAGTAGGAGAGTGAGCACAGATACGCAGTATTTT
. | TRBJ2-3 | TRBV12-3/TRBV12-4 | TRBD1 | CAGSDGQGRTDTQYF | TGTGCCGGATCCGACGGACAGGGAAGAACAGATACGCAGTATTTT
. | TRBJ1-5 | TRBV2 | . | CASRLGDSNNQPQHF | TGTGCCAGCAGATTGGGCGACAGTAACAATCAGCCCCAGCATTTT
. | TRBJ2-3 | TRBV27 | . | CASRLDGVASTDTQYF | TGTGCCAGCAGACTGGACGGAGTGGCTAGCACAGATACGCAGTATTTT
. | TRBJ1-6 | TRBV5-1 | . | CASSLVGPGGDSPLHF | TGCGCCAGCAGCTTGGTGGGACCGGGAGGAGATTCACCCCTCCACTTT
many | TRBJ1-6 | TRBV4-3 | . | CASSQESSLISPLHF | TGCGCCAGCAGCCAAGAGTCGTCCTTAATTTCACCCCTCCACTTT
. | TRBJ2-1 | TRBV12-3/TRBV12-4 | TRBD1 | CASSSPGTGALYNEQFF | TGTGCCAGCAGTTCCCCCGGGACAGGGGCCCTCTACAATGAGCAGTTCTTC
few | TRBJ2-7 | TRBV28 | . | CASSFSYSYEQYF | TGTGCCAGCAGTTTTAGTTACTCCTACGAGCAGTACTTC